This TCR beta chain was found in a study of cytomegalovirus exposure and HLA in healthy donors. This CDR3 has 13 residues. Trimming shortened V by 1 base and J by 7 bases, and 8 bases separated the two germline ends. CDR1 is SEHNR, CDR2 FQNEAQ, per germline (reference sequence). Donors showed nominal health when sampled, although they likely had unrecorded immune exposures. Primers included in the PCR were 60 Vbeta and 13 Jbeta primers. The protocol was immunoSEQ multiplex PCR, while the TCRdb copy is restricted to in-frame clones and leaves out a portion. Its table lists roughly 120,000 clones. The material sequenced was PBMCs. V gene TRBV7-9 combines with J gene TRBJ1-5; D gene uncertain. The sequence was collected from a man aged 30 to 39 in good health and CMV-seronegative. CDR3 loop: CASSLGLFQPQHF. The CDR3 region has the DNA TGTGCCAGCAGCTTAGGTCTATTCCAGCCCCAGCATTTT.